This T cell receptor (beta chain) was observed in a study of cytomegalovirus exposure and HLA in healthy donors. Study observations and caveats: Among TCR sequences, most were rare, though some public TCRs appeared in many donors. Under in vitro conditions, three CMV-associated chains were confirmed as specific for CMV antigens. Overall, approximately 150 TCR beta chains were annotated as cytomegalovirus-associated. High specificity and sensitivity for cytomegalovirus status were reported for the classifier.

Turning to this clone: Its antigen remains unidentified.

Clones were read by immunoSEQ multiplex PCR, and TCRdb kept only the in-frame ones, dropping some. The sample comprises 130,000 to 150,000 clones, roughly 87% of which are singletons, and roughly 4.5% rests with the top ten. The V segment lost 7 bases and the J segment 5 bases; nucleotides outside the gene matches: 7. Germline V gene sequence: CDR1 SGHRS, CDR2 YFSETQ. CDR3 length equals 13 residues. The sample comprised PBMCs. The chain carries TRBV5-1 and TRBJ2-7; 9 bases are a match to TRBD2. This clonotype originated in a man between 18 and 29 years old in good health and CMV-seropositive. The DNA for the CDR3 is TGCGCCAGCGGGAGTAGCGGGGGTGACGAGCAGTACTTC. Protein: CASGSSGGDEQYF. Variable domain in full (rest from reference TRBV5-1 and TRBJ2-7): KAGVTQTPRYLIKTRGQQVTLSCSPISGHRSVSWYQQTPGQGLQFLFEYFSETQRNKGNFPGRFSGRQFSNSRSEMNVSTLELGDSALYLCASGSSGGDEQYFGPGTRLTVT.